The T cell receptor beta chain described here comes from a study of cytomegalovirus exposure and HLA in healthy donors. A multiplex PCR was run with 60 Vbeta primers and 13 Jbeta primers. The method was immunoSEQ multiplex PCR; TCRdb's version includes in-frame clones alone and lacks a portion of them. The data contain some 180,000 clones, more than 75% of them singletons. The receptor was derived from a woman in her 30s in good health and CMV-seropositive. Material for sequencing was PBMCs.

CDR3 DNA: TGTGCCAGTAGTCCCGGAACATTACAAGGGGCGGGAACTGAAGCTTTCTTT. It yields the protein CASSPGTLQGAGTEAFF. The V call is TRBV19, the J call TRBJ1-1; the D gene is possibly TRBD1 (5 bases). CDR1 and CDR2 (germline): LNHDA, SQIVND (reference sequence). V shed 5 bases and J shed 5 bases, with 24 bases lying between them. The CDR3 consists of 17 residues.